A single sample gave rise to the 28 T cell receptor beta chains below, sequenced in a study of vaccination effects on CD4 cells after COVID-19. Their antigens remain unidentified. Once cultured for roughly ten days, the cells underwent separation to obtain CD4+ T cells. The person was diagnosed with PCR-confirmed SARS-CoV-2 infection between March and December 2020. Two doses of BNT162b2 or mRNA-1273 vaccine were administered to participants. Libraries were prepared by immunoSEQ multiplex PCR; TCRdb keeps only in-frame clonotypes and omits some of them. The table records 30,000 to 35,000 clones, approximately 72% of them present only once. Source: CD4+ T cells from PBMCs cultured without peptide, taken after COVID-19 vaccination. Every receptor here comes from a human donor who had a prior SARS-CoV-2 infection.

The V call is TRBV6-6, the J call TRBJ2-7, with D possibly matching TRBD2 (6 bases). This CDR3 contains 14 residues. From germline, CDR1 is MNHNY and CDR2 SVGAGI (reference sequence). Trimming removed 7 bases from V and 2 bases from J, with 15 bases in between. The CDR3 here is CASKRPGEAYEQYF. As DNA, the CDR3 is TGTGCCAGCAAGCGACCGGGAGAAGCCTACGAGCAGTACTTC.

This clone was seen only a few times. The chain's CDR3 is CASSLGPDPGSGYEQYF. In nucleotides, the CDR3 is TGTGCCAGCAGTTTAGGCCCTGACCCAGGATCCGGCTACGAGCAGTACTTC. The V call is TRBV27, the J call TRBJ2-7; no firm D call. Germline CDR1 and CDR2: MNHEY and SMNVEV (reference sequence). CDR3 size: 17 residues. V was clipped by 2 bases and J by 3 bases, with 20 bases between them.

This chain joins TRBV5-4 and TRBJ2-2; D is undetermined. V was cut by 3 bases and J by 9 bases, with 15 bases left in between. From germline, CDR1 is SGHNT and CDR2 YYREEE (reference sequence). CDR3 size: 14 residues. The DNA of the CDR3 is TGTGCCAGCAGCTCAGCTAATGGAAAGCGGGAGCTGTTTTTT. It codes for CASSSANGKRELFF.

The chain has TRBV25-1 and TRBJ2-5; D remains unclear. There are 14 residues in the CDR3. The V end lost 2 bases, the J end lost 1 base, and 8 bases lay between the germline ends. Germline CDR1 and CDR2: MGHDK and SYGVNS. The CDR3 spells CASSETATQETQYF. The CDR3 DNA reads TGTGCCAGCAGTGAAACGGCTACCCAAGAGACCCAGTACTTC.

The genes are TRBV27 and TRBJ1-5, with D possibly TRBD1 on 5 matching bases. Per the germline V gene, CDR1 is MNHEY and CDR2 is SMNVEV (reference sequence). Trimming pared 8 bases from V and 1 base from J, leaving 21 bases between. This CDR3 is 17 amino acids long. CDR3 sequence: CASAEAAGTWSNQPQHF. In DNA, the CDR3 is TGTGCCAGCGCAGAGGCGGCAGGGACGTGGAGCAATCAGCCCCAGCATTTT.

The chain carries TRBV14 and TRBJ2-7; D is ambiguous. CDR1 is SGHDN, CDR2 FVKESK, per germline. Trimming removed 4 bases from V and 3 bases from J, with 7 bases in between. This CDR3 contains 12 residues. The CDR3 region is CASSRQYYEQYF. In DNA, the CDR3 is TGTGCCAGCAGCCGTCAATACTACGAGCAGTACTTC. The full variable domain, rest sourced from reference TRBV14 and TRBJ2-7, is EAGVTQFPSHSVIEKGQTVTLRCDPISGHDNLYWYRRVMGKEIKFLLHFVKESKQDESGMPNNRFLAERTGGTYSTLKVQPAELEDSGVYFCASSRQYYEQYFGPGTRLTVT.

The count of this clone is one. The genes are TRBV3-1 (or the pseudogene TRBV3-2) and TRBJ2-2; D possibly uses TRBD1 or TRBD2 (7 bases each). In germline, CDR1 is LGHDT, CDR2 YNNKEL (reference sequence). There are 17 residues in the CDR3. V lost 0 bases to trimming and J lost 5 bases, with 16 bases between them. The CDR3 spells CASSQDWEGAWTGELFF. The CDR3 bases are TGTGCCAGCAGCCAAGATTGGGAGGGGGCTTGGACCGGGGAGCTGTTTTTT.

The V gene is TRBV24-1, the J gene TRBJ2-2; 11 nucleotides match TRBD2. CDR3 length: 20 amino acids. CDR1 KGHDR and CDR2 SFDVKD come from the germline V gene. Trimming cost V 7 bases and J 4 bases; bases outside gene matches: 19. CDR3 residues: CATSRTGTSGLYRGTGELFF. The CDR3 DNA follows: TGTGCCACCAGCCGAACCGGGACTAGCGGCCTATATAGGGGCACCGGGGAGCTGTTTTTT.

V gene TRBV10-3 combines with J gene TRBJ2-5; TRBD1 might be the D (6 bases). V was pared by 2 bases and J by 4 bases, with 14 bases between. Germline-derived CDR1 and CDR2 are ENHRY and SYGVKD. The CDR3 is 15 residues long. CDR3 bases: TGTGCCATCAGTGAGGGACAGCCCTCGGGAGAGACCCAGTACTTC. Translated, it gives CAISEGQPSGETQYF.

The V call is TRBV5-6, the J call TRBJ1-3; D possibly corresponds to TRBD1 (5 bases). Germline-derived CDR1 and CDR2 are SGHDT and YYEEEE. The V and J ends lost 0 bases and 1 base respectively, with 14 bases between them. This CDR3 is 17 amino acids long. CDR3 sequence: CASSLEVRELSGNTIYF. The CDR3 DNA follows: TGTGCCAGCAGCTTGGAAGTCAGGGAGTTGTCTGGAAACACCATATATTTT.

The chain employs TRBV30 and TRBJ2-4, with D unclear. With 2 bases removed from V and 8 bases from J, the gap between germline ends came to 10 bases. Looked up from germline, CDR1 is GTSNPN and CDR2 is SVGIG (reference sequence). The CDR3 loop spans 12 amino acids. The CDR3 DNA follows: TGTGCCTGGAGTCTGACCCATGACATTCAGTACTTC. Its protein product is CAWSLTHDIQYF.

CDR3 amino acids: CASSLLPGQVNTEAFF. The CDR3 DNA reads as TGCGCCAGCAGCTTACTGCCGGGACAGGTGAACACTGAAGCTTTCTTT. The chain joins TRBV5-1 to TRBJ1-1, with 8 bases fitting TRBD1. The CDR3 contains 16 residues. V trimming: 2 bases; J trimming: 0 bases; junction bases outside the gene matches: 6. Germline V gene sequence: CDR1 SGHRS, CDR2 YFSETQ.

The chain is built from TRBV19 and TRBJ2-3; maybe TRBD2 (5 bases). This CDR3 region has 15 residues. Trimming removed 3 bases at V and 5 bases at J, with 15 bases between. Germline V CDR1 and CDR2: LNHDA, SQIVND (reference sequence). The CDR3 sequence is CASSMLVRGRDTQYF. CDR3 DNA sequence: TGTGCCAGTAGTATGTTGGTCCGGGGTCGAGATACGCAGTATTTT.

The chain carries TRBV9 and TRBJ1-2; D perhaps matches TRBD1 (5 bases). V was cut by 4 bases and J by 3 bases, with 16 bases left in between. Germline V lookup: CDR1 SGDLS, CDR2 YYNGEE. The length of the CDR3 is 15 residues. The CDR3 DNA reads TGTGCCAGCAGCCGACACTCGGGGGACGACTATGGCTACACCTTC. Translating it yields CASSRHSGDDYGYTF.

The chain links TRBV7-2 to TRBJ1-2; a weak D match, TRBD1 (6 bases). Germline V lookup: CDR1 SGHTA, CDR2 FQGNSA. V lost 4 bases to trimming and J lost 4 bases, with 13 bases between them. CDR3 size: 14 residues. Here the CDR3 reads CASSSDRFGYGYTF. Written as DNA, the CDR3 is TGTGCCAGCAGCTCCGACAGGTTCGGCTATGGCTACACCTTC.

V and J are TRBV24-1 and TRBJ2-3; D gene unclear. In germline, CDR1 is KGHDR, CDR2 SFDVKD. V lost 4 bases and J 1 base, leaving 14 bases between the germline ends. The CDR3 runs 16 residues. CDR3 bases: TGTGCCACCAGTGACCCGGGTGGCAGAGGCACAGATACGCAGTATTTT. Protein: CATSDPGGRGTDTQYF.

This clone was detected once. The chain combines TRBV27 with TRBJ2-2; D is uncertain. Trimming took off 5 bases at V and 1 base at J, with 14 bases between the two ends. Germline V gene data show CDR1 as MNHEY and CDR2 as SMNVEV (reference sequence). This CDR3 is 16 amino acids long. The chain's CDR3 is CASSPRPTENTGELFF. The CDR3 DNA sequence: TGTGCCAGCAGTCCGCGTCCCACCGAGAACACCGGGGAGCTGTTTTTT.

The rearrangement joins TRBV27 to TRBJ1-6, with D unclear. CDR1 and CDR2 (germline): MNHEY, SMNVEV (reference sequence). The CDR3 length is 14 residues. Trimming cost V 5 bases and J 9 bases, with 14 bases left between them. The DNA for the CDR3 is TGTGCCAGCAGTGCGACCCGTAGCGGTTCACCCCTCCACTTT. Translated, it gives CASSATRSGSPLHF.

The chain employs TRBV5-4 and TRBJ2-6, with D perhaps matching TRBD1 or TRBD2 (5 bases each). CDR1 is SGHNT, CDR2 YYREEE, per germline (reference sequence). Trimming pared 3 bases from V and 0 bases from J, leaving 13 bases between. The CDR3 totals 17 residues. CDR3 protein: CASSYGDGTSGANVLTF. Written as DNA, the CDR3 is TGTGCCAGCAGCTACGGGGACGGAACCTCTGGGGCCAACGTCCTGACTTTC.

The V and J genes are TRBV19 and TRBJ1-6, with 9 bases matching TRBD1. This CDR3 is 16 amino acids long. Germline values: CDR1 LNHDA, CDR2 SQIVND (reference sequence). V lost 7 bases to trimming and J lost 7 bases; unmatched junction nucleotides: 11. The CDR3 region is CASNIYRGQYNSPLHF. As DNA, the CDR3 is TGTGCCAGTAATATTTACAGGGGGCAATACAATTCACCCCTCCACTTT.

The V gene is TRBV5-1, the J gene TRBJ2-5; D call uncertain. In germline, CDR1 is SGHRS, CDR2 YFSETQ. Between the trimmed V and J ends, which lost 1 base and 2 bases, there was a span of 0 bases. This CDR3 has 11 amino acids. In DNA form, the CDR3 reads TGCGCCAGCAGCTTGCAAGAGACCCAGTACTTC. Amino acid sequence: CASSLQETQYF.

This clone was detected once. The genes are TRBV5-1 and TRBJ2-6, with D possibly TRBD1 on 5 matching bases. Trimming took off 4 bases at V and 1 base at J, with 9 bases between the two ends. The germline gives CDR1 SGHRS, CDR2 YFSETQ. The CDR3 loop spans 15 amino acids. DNA for the CDR3: TGCGCCAGCAGCAGTACAGGTTCTGGGGCCAACGTCCTGACTTTC. Translation gives CASSSTGSGANVLTF.

This clone is a singleton in its sample. The chain couples TRBV18 to TRBJ1-2; TRBD1 matches 8 bases. This CDR3 has 14 amino acids. With 2 bases clipped from V and 10 bases from J, the junction kept 9 bases outside the gene matches. Germline V CDR1 and CDR2: KGHSH, LQKENI. CDR3 sequence reads: CASSPVGQDNIYTF. Written as DNA, the CDR3 is TGTGCCAGCTCACCAGTGGGACAGGATAATATCTACACCTTC. The full variable domain, in which reference TRBV18 and TRBJ1-2 provide the parts outside the CDR3, is NAGVMQNPRHLVRRRGQEARLRCSPMKGHSHVYWYRQLPEEGLKFMVYLQKENIIDESGMPKERFSAEFPKEGPSILRIQQVVRGDSAAYFCASSPVGQDNIYTFGSGTRLTVV.

This clone was counted between two and nine times. This sequence joins TRBV4-2 and TRBJ2-3; 7 bases match TRBD2. The CDR3 is made up of 16 amino acids. The germline CDR1 and CDR2 sequences are LGHNA and YNFKEQ. The V and J ends lost 4 bases and 0 bases, in that order; junction bases with no gene match: 7. The CDR3 spells CASSLNSGASTDTQYF. The CDR3 DNA is TGTGCCAGCAGCCTCAACAGCGGGGCGAGCACAGATACGCAGTATTTT.

DNA of the CDR3: TGCGCCAGCAGCCCAGCTCTAGCGGGAGAGGGTAATGAGCAGTTCTTC. Residues: CASSPALAGEGNEQFF. The chain has TRBV4-3 and TRBJ2-1; 10 positions agree with TRBD2. This CDR3 has 16 amino acids. Germline assignment: CDR1 LGHNA and CDR2 YSLEER. V shed 4 bases, J shed 7 bases, and the junction held 10 bases outside the gene matches.

This chain connects TRBV5-1 to TRBJ1-5, with D maybe TRBD1 (5 bases). Trimming cost V 1 base and J 7 bases, with 15 bases left between them. Looked up from germline, CDR1 is SGHRS and CDR2 is YFSETQ. The CDR3 has 15 amino acids. This CDR3 is CASSLTGGTDQPQHF. The DNA for the CDR3 is TGCGCCAGCAGCTTGACAGGTGGAACAGACCAGCCCCAGCATTTT.

V gene TRBV11-2 combines with J gene TRBJ1-1, with D unresolved. This CDR3 contains 14 residues. Trimming took off 5 bases at V and 2 bases at J, with 12 bases between the two ends. Looked up from germline, CDR1 is SGHAT and CDR2 is FQNNGV. In nucleotides, the CDR3 is TGTGCCAGCAGCCAGGAGGCGGATAACACTGAAGCTTTCTTT. Its translation is CASSQEADNTEAFF. The entire variable domain, with the rest obtained from reference TRBV11-2 and TRBJ1-1, is as follows: EAGVAQSPRYKIIEKRQSVAFWCNPISGHATLYWYQQILGQGPKLLIQFQNNGVVDDSQLPKDRFSAERLKGVDSTLKIQPAKLEDSAVYLCASSQEADNTEAFFGQGTRLTVV.

This rearrangement joins TRBV28 to TRBJ2-7; TRBD1 might be the D (5 bases). The CDR3 has 14 amino acids. CDR1 is MDHEN, CDR2 SYDVKM, per germline. V shed 4 bases and J shed 1 base, with 11 bases lying between them. Here the CDR3 DNA reads TGTGCCAGCAGTTCAGGGTACGCATCCTACGAGCAGTACTTC. Its protein product is CASSSGYASYEQYF.